This T cell receptor (beta chain) derives from a study of CD8+CD57+ T cells in acquired aplastic anemia. Across the study: Roughly 11 million reads, on average, were obtained for CD4+ cells from healthy donors. Notes on the study in general: Patients and controls shared about 27 CD8+ CDR3 sequences.

This clonotype showed up many times. Its matching antigen is unknown. Trimming at V came to 2 bases and at J to 1 base, leaving 3 bases not matched to a gene. Germline CDR1 and CDR2: SEHNR and FQNEAQ (reference sequence). There are 15 residues in the CDR3. Genomic DNA templated the TCR beta VDJ and CDR3 profiling. One entry per CDR3 protein results from TCRdb running MiXCR on the reads. The sample consists of 98,000 or so distinct CDR3 sequences, 40% to 60% of them appearing once. This TCR came from a human donor in good health, serving as a control. Specimen: sorted CD4+, CD8+, or CD8+CD57+ T cells (not recorded which) from PBMCs. V and J are TRBV7-9 and TRBJ1-1, with TRBD1 identical over 8 bases. The CDR3 here is CASSLMTGENTEAFF. The CDR3 DNA is TGTGCCAGCAGCTTAATGACAGGGGAGAACACTGAAGCTTTCTTT.